These T cell receptor beta chains were read from a single sample in a study of identical twins. TCRdb re-called the 5' RACE reads through MiXCR, storing one row per CDR3 protein. This sample carries fewer than 350,000 distinct CDR3 sequences, less than 9% of them seen once, and the ten largest clones take over 2%. The same sample was also studied in work on yellow fever vaccine responses in identical twins.

The material sequenced was memory (CD45RO+) T cells sorted from blood. The source is a woman younger than 30 in good health. CDR3s include the opening cysteine and the closing phenylalanine or tryptophan. D genes are given only for firm matches. Size values are once, few and many counts, or a class for expanded clones, and some rows have none.

>TRBJ2-1|NA|TRBD2|TRBV20-1
CSARDSSGALYNEQFF
TGCAGTGCTAGAGATTCTAGCGGGGCCCTCTACAATGAGCAGTTCTTC
>TRBJ2-1|many|NA|TRBV20-1
CSARVALGYNEQFF
TGCAGTGCTAGAGTGGCTCTGGGCTACAATGAGCAGTTCTTC
>TRBJ2-1|NA|TRBD2|TRBV6-5
CASSWAGDYNEQFF
TGTGCCAGCAGTTGGGCGGGAGACTACAATGAGCAGTTCTTC
>TRBJ2-3|NA|NA|TRBV20-1
CSARRFGRESDTQYF
TGCAGTGCTAGAAGGTTTGGCAGGGAGTCAGATACGCAGTATTTT
>TRBJ2-7|NA|TRBD2|TRBV7-8
CASSPTSGTGEQYF
TGTGCCAGCAGCCCGACTAGCGGGACGGGGGAGCAGTACTTC
>TRBJ2-3|NA|TRBD2|TRBV10-1
CASSATSVTSTDTQYF
TGCGCCAGCAGCGCAACTAGCGTCACTAGCACAGATACGCAGTATTTT
>TRBJ2-5|few|NA|TRBV7-2
CASSAWTLIGETQYF
TGTGCCAGCAGCGCCTGGACCCTCATTGGGGAGACCCAGTACTTC
>TRBJ1-5|NA|NA|TRBV6-1
CASRQTELSQPQHF
TGTGCCAGCAGGCAAACAGAATTAAGTCAGCCCCAGCATTTT
>TRBJ2-1|many|TRBD1|TRBV20-1
CSANRQGSSGNEQFF
TGCAGTGCTAATAGACAGGGGAGCTCGGGGAATGAGCAGTTCTTC
>TRBJ2-2|many|NA|TRBV25-1
CASSKAPTGELFF
TGTGCCAGCAGTAAGGCACCGACCGGGGAGCTGTTTTTT
>TRBJ2-1|NA|TRBD2|TRBV27
CASSRRPGLASYEQFF
TGTGCCAGCAGTCGTCGCCCGGGACTAGCTTCCTATGAGCAGTTCTTC
>TRBJ1-2|many|TRBD1|TRBV4-1
CASSQDRQGNGYTF
TGCGCCAGCAGCCAAGATAGACAGGGGAACGGCTACACCTTC
>TRBJ1-4|many|NA|TRBV12-3/TRBV12-4
CASTFNEKLFF
TGTGCCAGCACCTTCAATGAAAAACTGTTTTTT
>TRBJ1-6|many|NA|TRBV6-5
CASRRSGPLHF
TGTGCCAGCAGACGTTCAGGACCCCTCCACTTT
>TRBJ1-2|NA|TRBD1|TRBV20-1
CSATRQGFGYTF
TGCAGTGCTACAAGACAGGGTTTTGGCTACACCTTC
>TRBJ2-1|many|TRBD2|TRBV10-3
CAITGGPYNEQFF
TGTGCCATCACGGGGGGGCCCTACAATGAGCAGTTCTTC
>TRBJ2-1|NA|NA|TRBV24-1
CATSDLGRGARDDNEQFF
TGTGCCACCAGTGATTTGGGGCGGGGCGCCCGGGACGACAATGAGCAGTTCTTC
>TRBJ2-3|NA|TRBD2|TRBV14
CASSRVPGLRGADTQYF
TGTGCCAGCAGCCGGGTACCGGGACTTCGGGGGGCAGATACGCAGTATTTT
>TRBJ1-5|many|TRBD1|TRBV12-3/TRBV12-4
CASKNRAQGSNQPQHF
TGTGCCAGCAAAAACCGGGCACAGGGGAGCAATCAGCCCCAGCATTTT
>TRBJ2-1|few|TRBD2|TRBV3-1
CASSLKTSGGSYEQFF
TGTGCCAGCAGCCTAAAGACTAGCGGGGGTTCGTATGAGCAGTTCTTC
>TRBJ2-2|NA|NA|TRBV23-1
CASSQPYRDLNTGELFF
TGCGCCAGCAGTCAACCCTACAGGGACTTAAACACCGGGGAGCTGTTTTTT
>TRBJ2-5|few|NA|TRBV4-1
CASSQDRGTQETQYF
TGCGCCAGCAGCCAAGATCGGGGAACCCAAGAGACCCAGTACTTC
>TRBJ1-1|few|TRBD1|TRBV7-6
CASSFRTGMNTEAFF
TGTGCCAGCAGCTTCAGGACAGGTATGAACACTGAAGCTTTCTTT
>TRBJ2-1|NA|TRBD2|TRBV20-1
CSSNLAGDYNEQFF
TGCAGTTCGAACCTAGCGGGGGACTACAATGAGCAGTTCTTC
>TRBJ2-2|NA|TRBD1|TRBV4-1
CASSQSPYRGRAGELFF
TGCGCCAGCAGCCAATCGCCCTACAGGGGCCGTGCCGGGGAGCTGTTTTTT
>TRBJ2-6|many|NA|TRBV5-6
CASSLWGSGANVLTF
TGTGCCAGCAGCTTGTGGGGATCTGGGGCCAACGTCCTGACTTTC
>TRBJ1-1|many|TRBD1|TRBV4-2
CASSHWGQGSEAFF
TGTGCCAGCAGCCATTGGGGACAGGGGAGTGAAGCTTTCTTT
>TRBJ1-6|NA|NA|TRBV20-1
CSAPADGAYNSPLHF
TGCAGTGCTCCGGCCGACGGTGCCTATAATTCACCCCTCCACTTT
>TRBJ1-3|NA|NA|TRBV14
CASSQLGISGNTIYF
TGTGCCAGCAGCCAATTAGGGATCTCTGGAAACACCATATATTTT
>TRBJ2-4|few|NA|TRBV19
CASSRLGKNIQYF
TGTGCCAGTAGTAGACTAGGCAAAAACATTCAGTACTTC
>TRBJ1-1|NA|NA|TRBV5-1
CASSPSTVNTEAFF
TGCGCCAGCAGCCCGTCGACGGTGAACACTGAAGCTTTCTTT
>TRBJ2-1|NA|TRBD1|TRBV14
CASSPGTVFNEQFF
TGTGCCAGCAGCCCAGGGACAGTTTTTAATGAGCAGTTCTTC
>TRBJ2-5|NA|NA|TRBV4-1
CASSPTAGSTPETQYF
TGCGCCAGCAGCCCGACGGCGGGCTCCACCCCAGAGACCCAGTACTTC
>TRBJ2-5|few|NA|TRBV18
CASSPPNRVETQYF
TGTGCCAGCTCACCACCGAACAGGGTTGAGACCCAGTACTTC
>TRBJ2-1|NA|TRBD1|TRBV7-3
CASSLGRLDRESDEQFF
TGTGCCAGCAGCTTGGGTCGTTTGGACAGGGAGTCGGATGAGCAGTTCTTC
>TRBJ2-1|many|NA|TRBV12-3/TRBV12-4
CASSLGFSYNEQFF
TGTGCCAGCAGCCTCGGGTTCTCCTACAATGAGCAGTTCTTC
>TRBJ2-1|many|TRBD1|TRBV6-1
CASRAYRDRAYNEQFF
TGTGCCAGCAGAGCGTACCGGGACAGGGCCTACAATGAGCAGTTCTTC
>TRBJ2-5|many|NA|TRBV12-3/TRBV12-4
CASSSSGPAGGETQYF
TGTGCCAGCAGCTCATCGGGACCCGCAGGCGGTGAGACCCAGTACTTC
>TRBJ2-1|many|NA|TRBV14
CASSPTGLVGNEQFF
TGTGCCAGCAGCCCCACGGGCCTAGTCGGCAATGAGCAGTTCTTC
>TRBJ1-5|many|NA|TRBV12-3/TRBV12-4
CASTRTVNQPQHF
TGTGCCAGCACTAGGACAGTCAATCAGCCCCAGCATTTT
>TRBJ1-4|NA|NA|TRBV6-1
CASRWTGSSKEKLFF
TGTGCCAGCAGGTGGACGGGGTCCTCTAAGGAAAAACTGTTTTTT
>TRBJ2-2|few|NA|TRBV20-1
CSARGSNTGELFF
TGCAGTGCTAGAGGGTCTAACACCGGGGAGCTGTTTTTT
>TRBJ2-1|many|NA|TRBV14
CASSPRATSWNEQFF
TGTGCCAGCAGCCCCAGGGCAACTAGCTGGAATGAGCAGTTCTTC
>TRBJ2-7|NA|NA|TRBV5-5
CASSARTYEQYF
TGTGCCAGCAGTGCTCGAACCTACGAGCAGTACTTC
>TRBJ2-3|NA|TRBD2|TRBV6-1
CASNNLAGEGTDTQYF
TGTGCCAGCAATAATCTAGCGGGAGAAGGTACAGATACGCAGTATTTT
>TRBJ2-3|NA|NA|TRBV3-1
CASRFGDTQYF
TGTGCCAGCAGATTCGGAGATACGCAGTATTTT
>TRBJ2-2|NA|TRBD1|TRBV5-1
CASSPGDSGELFF
TGCGCCAGCAGCCCCGGGGACAGCGGGGAGCTGTTTTTT